This T cell receptor (beta chain) is from a study of T cell repertoires in cytomegalovirus infection. Study-wide context: Through public TCR beta signatures, both CMV infection and matching HLA type were indicated. The study, taken as a whole, reports: CMV-specific TCR beta clonotypes restricted by HLA-C were the ones dominating the ex vivo response. Summed frequency of shared TCR beta families picked out CMV carriers who also had the relevant HLA.

From the reads, TCRdb called clonotypes with MiXCR, one entry per CDR3 protein. The table lists hundreds of thousands of distinct CDR3 sequences, 20% to 30% of them singletons. Turning to this clonotype: Its antigen is currently unknown.

This TCR derives from a human donor in good health (CMV status not recorded). Some clones in this sample may be carry-over from other donors' samples. The specimen was CD8+ T cells from PBMCs.

CDR3 bases: TGCAGCGTTGAAGATCCCTTCCAAGTCGCAGATACGCAGTATTTT. This sequence encodes CSVEDPFQVADTQYF. The J gene is TRBJ2-3, the V gene TRBV29-1; D gene unclear. Trimming stripped 0 bases from V and 4 bases from J, with 14 bases between. Germline values: CDR1 SQVTM, CDR2 ANQGSEA. This CDR3 region has 15 residues.